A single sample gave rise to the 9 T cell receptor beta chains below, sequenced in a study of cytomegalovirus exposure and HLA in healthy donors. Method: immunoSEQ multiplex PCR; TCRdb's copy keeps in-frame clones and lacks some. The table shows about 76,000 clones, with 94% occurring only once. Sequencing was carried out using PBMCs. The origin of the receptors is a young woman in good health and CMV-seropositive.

CDR3 in DNA: TGCGCCAGCAAGGCGGGGGGGTTCACAGATACGCAGTATTTT. Translation gives CASKAGGFTDTQYF. The rearrangement uses TRBV5-1 and TRBJ2-3; 9 bases map to TRBD2. The CDR3 covers 14 residues. Germline V CDR1 and CDR2: SGHRS, YFSETQ. The V and J ends lost 6 bases and 2 bases, in that order; junction bases with no gene match: 4.

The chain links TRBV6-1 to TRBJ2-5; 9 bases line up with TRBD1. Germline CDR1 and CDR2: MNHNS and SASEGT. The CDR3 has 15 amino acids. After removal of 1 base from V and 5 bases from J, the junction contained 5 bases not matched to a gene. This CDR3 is CASSEGDRDPETQYF. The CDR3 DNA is TGTGCCAGCAGTGAAGGGGACAGGGACCCCGAGACCCAGTACTTC.

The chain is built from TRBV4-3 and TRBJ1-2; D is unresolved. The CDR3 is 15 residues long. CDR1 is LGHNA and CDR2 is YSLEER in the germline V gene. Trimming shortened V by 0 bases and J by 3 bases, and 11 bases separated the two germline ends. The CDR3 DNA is TGCGCCAGCAGCCAAGAGCCAGGAACCGACTATGGCTACACCTTC. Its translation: CASSQEPGTDYGYTF.

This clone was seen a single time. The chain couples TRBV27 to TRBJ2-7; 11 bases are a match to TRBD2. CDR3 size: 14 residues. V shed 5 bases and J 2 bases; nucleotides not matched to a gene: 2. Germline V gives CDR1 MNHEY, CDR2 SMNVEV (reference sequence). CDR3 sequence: CASSPSGGPYEQYF. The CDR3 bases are TGTGCCAGCAGTCCTAGCGGGGGGCCCTACGAGCAGTACTTC.

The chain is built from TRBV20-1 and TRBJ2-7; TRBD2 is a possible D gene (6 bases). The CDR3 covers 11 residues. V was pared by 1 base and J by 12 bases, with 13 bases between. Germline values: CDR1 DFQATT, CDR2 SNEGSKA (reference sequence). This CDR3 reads CSARGQGGLYF. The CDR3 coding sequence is TGCAGTGCTAGAGGCCAGGGAGGTTTGTACTTC.

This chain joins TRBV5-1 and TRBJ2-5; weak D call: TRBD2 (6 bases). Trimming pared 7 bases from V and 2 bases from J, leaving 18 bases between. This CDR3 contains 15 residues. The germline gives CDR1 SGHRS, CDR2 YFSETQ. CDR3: CASRRHGGIQETQYF. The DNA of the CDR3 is TGCGCCAGCCGCCGGCACGGGGGTATTCAAGAGACCCAGTACTTC.

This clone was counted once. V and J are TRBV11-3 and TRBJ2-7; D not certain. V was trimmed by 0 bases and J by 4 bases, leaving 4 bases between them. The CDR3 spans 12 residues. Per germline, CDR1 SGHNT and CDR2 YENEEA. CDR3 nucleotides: TGTGCCAGCAGCTTAGATCAATACGAGCAGTACTTC. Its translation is CASSLDQYEQYF.

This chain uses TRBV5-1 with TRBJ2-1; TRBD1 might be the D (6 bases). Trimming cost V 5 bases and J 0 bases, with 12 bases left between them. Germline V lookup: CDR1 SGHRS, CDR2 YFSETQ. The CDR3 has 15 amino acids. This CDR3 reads CASSQQGGSYNEQFF. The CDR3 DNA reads TGCGCCAGCAGTCAACAGGGCGGCTCCTACAATGAGCAGTTCTTC.

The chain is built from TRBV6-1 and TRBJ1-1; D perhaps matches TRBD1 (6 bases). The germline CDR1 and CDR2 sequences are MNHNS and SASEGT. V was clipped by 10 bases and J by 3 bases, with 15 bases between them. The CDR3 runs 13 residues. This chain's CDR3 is CATLQGGDTEAFF. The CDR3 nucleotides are TGTGCCACCTTACAGGGAGGGGACACTGAAGCTTTCTTT.